A selection of T cell receptor beta chains follows, all from one sample in a study of T cell clusters in autoimmune cytopenias. After re-calling the multiplex PCR reads, TCRdb lists one entry per CDR3 protein, DNA absent. The sample has over 3,000 distinct CDR3 sequences, and its top ten clones hold roughly 14%. The sequencing sample was made of peripheral blood. These receptor sequences come from a human donor with an autoimmune cytopenia or autoimmune hepatitis (not recorded which). The CDR3 runs from the conserved cysteine through the conserved F or W. Some rows mark clone size as missing; the rest say once, few, many or name a class of expanded clone.

J gene,V gene,clone size,CDR3 protein
TRBJ2-7,TRBV27,NA,CASSLRGGPNEQYF
TRBJ2-6,TRBV5-4,NA,CASSPGTGTGANVLTF
TRBJ2-2,TRBV20-1,NA,CSARQGGDAGELFF
TRBJ2-7,TRBV6-2/TRBV6-3,NA,CASGRGTSGIYEQYF
TRBJ2-7,TRBV10-3,medium-sized,CAISASDSYEQYF
TRBJ1-3,TRBV12-3/TRBV12-4,NA,CASSLDGGLLAGNTIYF
TRBJ1-2,TRBV6-6,NA,CASTHHKGTGDGYTF
TRBJ2-1,TRBV27,NA,CASASRQEQFF
TRBJ2-1,TRBV29-1,medium-sized,CSVEGREGSYNEQFF
TRBJ2-3,TRBV13,large,CASSDGLAGSRGPDTQYF
TRBJ2-3,TRBV6-2/TRBV6-3,NA,CASRIAGAGTDTQYF
TRBJ2-7,TRBV6-1,NA,CASSDGPYEQYF
TRBJ2-5,TRBV7-6,NA,CASSSRFGGDYKTQYF
TRBJ2-2,TRBV5-4,NA,CASSLSGITGELFF
TRBJ2-1,TRBV6-4,NA,CASSDRDYNEQFF
TRBJ2-1,TRBV27,NA,CASSPGTSGSLEQFF
TRBJ2-7,TRBV6-1,medium-sized,CASSPLGSPVDEQYF
TRBJ2-7,TRBV5-1,NA,CASSHGLAGSYEQYF
TRBJ2-5,TRBV6-6,NA,CASSYPIGLGGFVETQYF
TRBJ1-6,TRBV5-6,NA,CASSLRMTPLLHF
TRBJ1-5,TRBV12-3/TRBV12-4,NA,CASSLEGAGQPQHF
TRBJ2-7,TRBV30,NA,CAWSVSYLLLRGEQYF
TRBJ2-7,TRBV13,NA,CASSRRTGDYEQYF
TRBJ1-3,TRBV19,medium-sized,CASRTVSGNTIYF
TRBJ1-2,TRBV18,NA,CASSPGPDSNGYTF
TRBJ1-5,TRBV12-3/TRBV12-4,NA,CASSLKGVQPQHF
TRBJ2-1,TRBV18,NA,CASSRFQNSAGGTDNEQFF
TRBJ1-2,TRBV18,NA,CASSPLAPPDGYTF
TRBJ2-1,TRBV7-9,NA,CASSLGDLAGEVWQFF
TRBJ2-6,TRBV5-4,NA,CASSPPPGGTFGGANVLTF
TRBJ2-3,TRBV5-5,medium-sized,CASSFLHPMRTPSTDTQYF
TRBJ1-1,TRBV30,NA,CASYRERAEAFF
TRBJ2-1,TRBV19,NA,CASSITGTSGRASYNEQFF
TRBJ2-5,TRBV6-1,NA,CASRVREGVETQYF
TRBJ2-1,TRBV6-1,NA,CASSDTGLNEQFF
TRBJ2-7,TRBV19,NA,CASSSGTSSYEQYF
TRBJ2-7,TRBV6-6,NA,CASSYSGLGRASYEQYF
TRBJ2-2,TRBV24-1,medium-sized,CATKAANTGELFF
TRBJ1-3,TRBV30,NA,CAWTNYGALSGNTIYF
TRBJ2-2,TRBV12-3/TRBV12-4,NA,CASSPYASTGELFF
TRBJ2-1,TRBV6-6,medium-sized,CASSFPSGRDEQFF
TRBJ2-3,TRBV12-3/TRBV12-4,NA,CASRNTDTQYF
TRBJ1-5,TRBV19,NA,CASSIVASMTGGAQPQHF
TRBJ2-3,TRBV29-1,large,CSVGQGPAASGASTDTQYF
TRBJ1-1,TRBV15,NA,CATSRATAYEAFF
TRBJ2-7,TRBV27,medium-sized,CASSILTSGSEQYF
TRBJ2-5,TRBV6-5,medium-sized,CASSYSKTQYF
TRBJ2-1,TRBV30,medium-sized,CAWSTGEWEQFF
TRBJ2-5,TRBV20-1,NA,CSASQPGLEHETQYF
TRBJ2-2,TRBV6-2/TRBV6-3,NA,CASSYGPRVGNTGELFF
TRBJ2-5,TRBV4-3,NA,CASSQEGAGTGGVQTQYF
TRBJ2-7,TRBV10-3,NA,CAISEGVYEQYF
TRBJ2-7,TRBV15,NA,CATSRDPTGNTYEQYF
TRBJ2-3,TRBV11-2,medium-sized,CASSPLAGGADTQYF